This paragraph covers one T cell receptor (beta chain) sequence. The CDR3 is 14 amino acids. From germline, CDR1 is SGHRS and CDR2 YFSETQ. Trimming removed 0 bases at V and 3 bases at J, with 7 bases between. Per the original data handling: Reference gene primers were amplified, and this amplification served to estimate nucleated cell counts. Clones were sequenced by immunoSEQ multiplex PCR, and TCRdb holds only the in-frame ones, with some missing. That table supplies the V and J calls and clone size; D and trimming were determined from the DNA. The table shows 250,000 to 300,000 clones, with 86% occurring only once. The sample belongs to a study of blood T cell repertoires in COVID-19. Study overall: In each case, the material was cDNA or gDNA derived from T cells, B-cell-depleted T cells, or PBMCs.

The J gene is TRBJ1-3, the V gene TRBV5-1; the D gene is possibly TRBD1 (6 bases). This receptor was identified in a woman in her 30s with COVID-19, enrolled during active disease. Specimen: peripheral blood. CDR3 DNA: TGCGCCAGCAGCTTGGAAGGGGGTGGAAACACCATATATTTT. This gives the protein CASSLEGGGNTIYF.